The clone carrying this T cell receptor (beta chain) was observed a single time. As yet, its antigen is unknown. Deletions cut 1 base from V and 6 bases from J, with 13 bases between. CDR1 GTSNPN and CDR2 SVGIG come from the germline V gene (reference sequence). The CDR3 spans 13 residues. TCRdb keeps only in-frame clones here, not all; method: immunoSEQ multiplex PCR. The sample contains 2,500,000 or so clones, roughly 93% of which appear only once. The sample belongs to a study of shared clonotypes between healthy human individuals. The study's findings and limits: Rarefaction exposed incomplete sorted-subset sequencing despite large depth.

The sequenced sample consisted of naive CD4+ T cells from PBMCs. Subset in this sample: CD45RA+ positively selected. The chain has TRBV30 and TRBJ2-7; D unresolved. This TCR was sampled from a young man in good health. Some clones in this sample may be carry-over from other donors' samples. CDR3 in amino acids: CAWSDGVSREQYF. For the CDR3, the DNA is TGTGCCTGGAGTGATGGAGTTTCGCGCGAGCAGTACTTC.